This T cell receptor (beta chain) stems from a study of blood T cell repertoires in COVID-19. Study processing details: The authors estimated nucleated cell counts from reference gene primer amplification. Repertoires were generated with immunoSEQ multiplex PCR, while TCRdb's copy carries only in-frame clones and drops some. From that table come the V and J calls and clone size; the DNA was used to work out D and trimming. The sample has fewer than 150,000 clones; roughly 90% are singletons. Germline V gives CDR1 SEHNR, CDR2 FQNEAQ (reference sequence). V was cut by 2 bases and J by 0 bases, with 17 bases left in between. The CDR3 is made up of 18 amino acids.

This TCR derives from a human donor in a cohort sampled during active COVID-19. Sequences were obtained from peripheral blood. The V gene is TRBV7-9, the J gene TRBJ1-3; D may be TRBD1 (6 bases). In nucleotides, the CDR3 is TGTGCCAGCAGCTTACTCGGGACACCCCGTTTCTCTGGAAACACCATATATTTT. Protein: CASSLLGTPRFSGNTIYF.